The 27 T cell receptor beta chains listed next were all sequenced from one sample in a study of shared clonotypes between healthy human individuals (dated by TCRdb to the early 2020s). The protocol used for the library was the immunoSEQ multiplex PCR assay. This immuneACCESS table, as held by TCRdb, lists in-frame sequences with V and J called but not all clones. Of the missing ones, under half trace to an unresolved V gene in checked studies; the others have no known cause. This sample has approximately 2.1 million clones in its table, and approximately 95% of those were observed once. Around 0.4% of the sample rests with the top ten. The sequencing input was naive CD4+ T cells from PBMCs. The meaning of the sample's cell subset or site label: CD45RA+ positively selected. Source of these receptors: a man in his late teens or twenties in good health. Some clones in this sample may be carry-over from other donors' samples.

The chain combines TRBV5-1 with TRBJ2-3; the D is unclear. CDR3 size: 14 residues. Germline CDR1 is SGHRS and CDR2 is YFSETQ. Between the trimmed V and J ends, which lost 4 bases and 6 bases, there was a span of 15 bases. The CDR3 DNA sequence: TGCGCCAGCAGCCCCCGGATCGGAGAGGATACGCAGTATTTT. Protein: CASSPRIGEDTQYF.

The chain links TRBV28 to TRBJ1-5; D not certain. Germline lookup yields CDR1 MDHEN and CDR2 SYDVKM. The CDR3 covers 16 residues. V lost 6 bases, J lost 2 bases, and 17 bases lay in between. CDR3 sequence reads: CASSPARGFGNQPQHF. Here the CDR3 DNA reads TGTGCCAGCAGCCCAGCACGGGGTTTCGGCAATCAGCCCCAGCATTTT.

The gene calls are TRBV5-5 and TRBJ1-5, with D possibly TRBD1 on 5 matching bases. The CDR3 has 14 amino acids. The germline V and J ends were trimmed by 0 bases and 7 bases, with 11 bases remaining between them. Germline loops: CDR1 SGHKS, CDR2 YYEKEE (reference sequence). The CDR3 spells CASSLEAGSQPQHF. Written as DNA, the CDR3 is TGTGCCAGCAGCTTGGAGGCAGGGAGCCAGCCCCAGCATTTT.

The V call is TRBV2, the J call TRBJ2-5, with 8 nucleotides matching TRBD1. Germline lookup yields CDR1 SNHLY and CDR2 FYNNEI. The CDR3 spans 14 residues. Trimming removed 4 bases from V and 4 bases from J; junction bases left unmatched: 5. This CDR3 reads CASSAGGAAETQYF. The CDR3 bases are TGTGCCAGCAGTGCAGGGGGCGCGGCAGAGACCCAGTACTTC. The full variable domain, rest sourced from reference TRBV2 and TRBJ2-5, is EPEVTQTPSHQVTQMGQEVILRCVPISNHLYFYWYRQILGQKVEFLVSFYNNEISEKSEIFDDQFSVERPDGSNFTLKIRSTKLEDSAMYFCASSAGGAAETQYFGPGTRLLVL.

The chain uses TRBV28 and TRBJ2-3; tentative D call: TRBD1 (7 bases). CDR1 is MDHEN and CDR2 is SYDVKM in the germline V gene. Deletions cut 4 bases from V and 3 bases from J, with 14 bases between. CDR3 size: 15 residues. The CDR3 region has the DNA TGTGCCAGCAGTTCAGGGGGGTTGAGAACAGATACGCAGTATTTT. Its protein is CASSSGGLRTDTQYF.

The rearrangement uses TRBV7-9 and TRBJ2-5, with unresolved D. CDR1 is SEHNR, CDR2 FQNEAQ, per germline (reference sequence). The CDR3 length is 12 residues. Trimming took off 5 bases at V and 5 bases at J, with 9 bases between the two ends. CDR3 DNA: TGTGCCAGCAGCCTCACTGAGGAGACCCAGTACTTC. Translation gives CASSLTEETQYF.

V usage is TRBV18 and J usage is TRBJ2-6, with TRBD1 identical over 8 bases. V trimming: 2 bases; J trimming: 1 base; junction bases outside the gene matches: 10. This CDR3 has 19 amino acids. Per the germline V gene, CDR1 is KGHSH and CDR2 is LQKENI. In DNA form, the CDR3 reads TGTGCCAGCTCACCAACTAGACAGGGGTCCCCTTCTGGGGCCAACGTCCTGACTTTC. This sequence encodes CASSPTRQGSPSGANVLTF.

The chain is built from TRBV5-6 and TRBJ2-5; 13 nucleotides line up with TRBD2. This CDR3 has 15 amino acids. V gave up 2 bases and J gave up 4 bases; unmatched junction bases: 2. Germline CDR1 and CDR2: SGHDT and YYEEEE. CDR3 nucleotides: TGTGCCAGCAGCTTCCGACTAGCGGGAGGAGAGACCCAGTACTTC. This encodes CASSFRLAGGETQYF.

The chain has TRBV7-3 and TRBJ1-2; weak D call: TRBD1 (5 bases). This CDR3 has 13 amino acids. In germline, CDR1 is SGHTA, CDR2 FQGTGA. V lost 4 bases and J 7 bases, leaving 13 bases between the germline ends. Here the CDR3 DNA reads TGTGCCAGCAGCTCCGACAGACGGGGTGGCTACACCTTC. This translates into CASSSDRRGGYTF. The full variable domain, with the rest looked up from reference TRBV7-3 and TRBJ1-2, is GAGVSQTPSNKVTEKGKYVELRCDPISGHTALYWYRQSLGQGPEFLIYFQGTGAADDSGLPNDRFFAVRPEGSVSTLKIQRTERGDSAVYLCASSSDRRGGYTFGSGTRLTVV.

V usage is TRBV7-3 and J usage is TRBJ1-1; tentative D call: TRBD1 (5 bases). The CDR3 length is 14 residues. Trimming stripped 6 bases from V and 1 base from J, with 12 bases between. Germline assignment: CDR1 SGHTA and CDR2 FQGTGA. Written as DNA, the CDR3 is TGTGCCAGCAGGGGGGATCCGTCGAACACTGAAGCTTTCTTT. Its protein product is CASRGDPSNTEAFF.

The chain combines TRBV7-9 with TRBJ2-1, with D perhaps TRBD2 (6 bases). CDR3 length equals 16 residues. Germline assignment: CDR1 SEHNR and CDR2 FQNEAQ (reference sequence). V was cut by 3 bases and J by 4 bases, with 16 bases left in between. The CDR3, as DNA: TGTGCCAGCAGCTTGAGTGGCGGGAATGGGTACAATGAGCAGTTCTTC. Encoded protein: CASSLSGGNGYNEQFF.

This sequence joins TRBV6-1 and TRBJ2-1; no clear D gene. The CDR3 is 13 residues long. Between the trimmed V and J ends, which lost 0 bases and 8 bases, there was a span of 8 bases. Germline assignment: CDR1 MNHNS and CDR2 SASEGT. The CDR3 is CASSEAPRDEQFF. For the CDR3, the DNA is TGTGCCAGCAGTGAAGCTCCCCGGGATGAGCAGTTCTTC.

This chain connects TRBV7-2 to TRBJ2-3; the D is unclear. V shed 1 base and J shed 0 bases, with 8 bases lying between them. Germline V gene data show CDR1 as SGHTA and CDR2 as FQGNSA. This CDR3 region has 15 residues. CDR3 sequence reads: CASSLGSDSTDTQYF. The CDR3 coding sequence is TGTGCCAGCAGCTTAGGTTCGGACAGCACAGATACGCAGTATTTT.

The chain recombines TRBV7-9 with TRBJ2-7, with D tentatively TRBD2 (6 bases). The CDR3 has 12 amino acids. V was trimmed by 1 base and J by 8 bases, leaving 9 bases between them. Germline lookup yields CDR1 SEHNR and CDR2 FQNEAQ (reference sequence). Written as DNA, the CDR3 is TGTGCCAGCAGCTTAGATGGGGGGAAGCAGTACTTC. Protein: CASSLDGGKQYF.

The chain recombines TRBV19 with TRBJ1-2, with D perhaps TRBD1 (5 bases). Germline V gene data show CDR1 as LNHDA and CDR2 as SQIVND (reference sequence). Trimming stripped 4 bases from V and 6 bases from J, with 12 bases between. The CDR3 length is 13 residues. The CDR3 sequence: CASSKRGRDGYTF. CDR3 coding DNA: TGTGCCAGTAGTAAAAGGGGACGGGATGGCTACACCTTC.

This chain joins TRBV28 and TRBJ1-2, with D possibly TRBD1 on 6 matching bases. Trimming left V 7 bases short and J 4 bases short, with 16 bases between. The length of the CDR3 is 14 residues. The V gene's germline CDR1 is MDHEN and CDR2 SYDVKM. The CDR3 nucleotides are TGTGCCAGCACCCGGGGGGGGCAAAGCTATGGCTACACCTTC. Amino acid sequence: CASTRGGQSYGYTF.

About this clone: This CDR3 is also generated by other DNA sequences in the sample. The chain combines TRBV5-5 with TRBJ2-2, with 10 positions matching TRBD2. Germline V CDR1 and CDR2: SGHKS, YYEKEE (reference sequence). V lost 4 bases, J lost 1 base, and 4 bases stayed unmatched. The CDR3 length is 16 residues. The CDR3 loop is CASSLGLAVNTGELFF. DNA for the CDR3: TGTGCCAGCAGCCTCGGACTAGCGGTGAACACCGGGGAGCTGTTTTTT.

This clone has more than one count but fewer than ten. V and J are TRBV4-2 and TRBJ1-5; 7 bases are shared with TRBD1. This CDR3 comprises 13 residues. CDR1 LGHNA and CDR2 YNFKEQ come from the germline V gene. The V and J ends lost 5 bases and 7 bases, in that order; junction bases with no gene match: 5. CDR3: CASSDREGQPQHF. DNA for the CDR3: TGTGCCAGCAGCGACAGGGAAGGCCAGCCCCAGCATTTT.

The genes are TRBV7-9 and TRBJ2-3; the D gene could be TRBD1 or TRBD2 (5 bases each). CDR1 is SEHNR and CDR2 is FQNEAQ in the germline V gene (reference sequence). Trimming stripped 6 bases from V and 5 bases from J, with 12 bases between. This CDR3 has 13 residues. CDR3 protein: CASRPRGGDTQYF. DNA of the CDR3: TGTGCCAGCAGACCGAGGGGCGGAGATACGCAGTATTTT.

The chain employs TRBV28 and TRBJ1-5; D gene unclear. V dropped 2 bases and J dropped 10 bases, with 9 bases sitting between them. The CDR3 length is 12 residues. CDR1 MDHEN and CDR2 SYDVKM come from the germline V gene. CDR3: CASSLVVTPQHF. The CDR3 nucleotides are TGTGCCAGCAGTTTAGTTGTGACCCCCCAGCATTTT.

The V and J genes are TRBV7-7 and TRBJ2-2; D is perhaps TRBD1 (5 bases). CDR1 is SSHAT, CDR2 FNYEAQ, per germline (reference sequence). Trimming left V 2 bases short and J 1 base short, with 11 bases between. The CDR3 contains 16 residues. CDR3 sequence reads: CASSLQGVRNTGELFF. CDR3 sequence (DNA): TGTGCCAGCAGCTTACAGGGTGTCAGGAACACCGGGGAGCTGTTTTTT.

J is TRBJ1-5 and V is TRBV6-5; no definite D call. Trimming removed 6 bases at V and 0 bases at J, with 9 bases between. CDR3 length: 14 residues. Germline V gene sequence: CDR1 MNHEY, CDR2 SVGAGI. The CDR3 region is CASRPQYSNQPQHF. For the CDR3, the DNA is TGTGCCAGCAGGCCACAGTATAGCAATCAGCCCCAGCATTTT.

The chain joins TRBV19 to TRBJ1-5; possibly TRBD1 for D (5 bases). V lost 3 bases to trimming and J lost 7 bases, with 13 bases between them. The CDR3 is 14 residues long. Germline assignment: CDR1 LNHDA and CDR2 SQIVND (reference sequence). CDR3: CASSMGEGWQPQHF. CDR3 DNA sequence: TGTGCCAGTAGTATGGGGGAGGGTTGGCAGCCCCAGCATTTT.

The chain employs TRBV2 and TRBJ2-2; no clear D. V was shortened by 0 bases and J by 5 bases, with 10 bases between the two germline ends. Germline loops: CDR1 SNHLY, CDR2 FYNNEI. The CDR3 contains 15 residues. The CDR3: CASSEALGWTGELFF. The CDR3 DNA is TGTGCCAGCAGTGAAGCGCTTGGGTGGACCGGGGAGCTGTTTTTT. The full variable domain, in which reference TRBV2 and TRBJ2-2 provide the parts outside the CDR3, is EPEVTQTPSHQVTQMGQEVILRCVPISNHLYFYWYRQILGQKVEFLVSFYNNEISEKSEIFDDQFSVERPDGSNFTLKIRSTKLEDSAMYFCASSEALGWTGELFFGEGSRLTVL.

This chain joins TRBV6-4 and TRBJ2-1; TRBD2 aligns across 15 bases. Germline CDR1 MRHNA, CDR2 SNTAGT. The CDR3 consists of 17 residues. V shed 6 bases, J shed 5 bases, and the junction held 8 bases outside the gene matches. DNA of the CDR3: TGTGCCAGCAGCAGAGAGGGACTAGCGGGGGGAAACAATGAGCAGTTCTTC. It codes for CASSREGLAGGNNEQFF.

V and J are TRBV18 and TRBJ1-3; no reliable D call. The V end lost 2 bases, the J end lost 0 bases, and 11 bases lay between the germline ends. The germline V gene encodes CDR1 KGHSH and CDR2 LQKENI. The CDR3 totals 16 residues. CDR3 coding DNA: TGTGCCAGCTCACCAGTACAATCGAGCTCTGGAAACACCATATATTTT. As protein: CASSPVQSSSGNTIYF.

The chain joins TRBV29-1 to TRBJ2-3; no firm D call. The V gene's germline CDR1 is SQVTM and CDR2 ANQGSEA. CDR3 length: 14 residues. The V and J ends lost 5 bases and 2 bases respectively, with 14 bases between them. CDR3 bases: TGCAGCGTTCTGGACGGATTAGACACAGATACGCAGTATTTT. It yields the protein CSVLDGLDTDTQYF.